This paragraph reports one TCR beta chain. The antigen is undetermined. These data belong to a study of cytomegalovirus exposure and HLA in healthy donors. About the research overall: Most donors, approximately 82% of several hundred genotyped, fell in the Caucasian-associated ancestry cluster. Study observations and caveats: Productive status was seen about 90% or about 30% of the time for most TCR beta V segments in an earlier analysis.

PCR was performed using 60 Vbeta and 13 Jbeta primers. Sequencing used immunoSEQ multiplex PCR; TCRdb keeps in-frame clones, though not all of them. The sample has fewer than 200,000 clones; approximately 81% are singletons. Per the germline V gene, CDR1 is SGHNT and CDR2 is YYREEE (reference sequence). V was cut by 1 base and J by 1 base, with 15 bases left in between. The CDR3 is made up of 17 amino acids. This receptor was identified in a woman between 18 and 29 years old in good health and CMV-seronegative. The chain couples TRBV5-4 to TRBJ2-1; D call uncertain. Sequencing was carried out using PBMCs. The CDR3 DNA follows: TGTGCCAGCAGCTTGTTACGGAGTAGTACATCCTACAATGAGCAGTTCTTC. Translated, it gives CASSLLRSSTSYNEQFF.